This T cell receptor beta chain was obtained from a study of OX40 agonist ivuxolimab in advanced cancers. As for the study in general: At 0.01 to 10 mg/kg, ivuxolimab was administered intravenously to patients every 2 weeks. Head and neck, renal cell, melanoma or hepatocellular carcinoma were the cancers that dose-escalation patients had. Whole-study results and caveats: Circulating CD4+ and CD8+ T cells showed clonal expansion by week 6 at 0.1 to 3.0 mg/kg.

Clones were read by immunoSEQ multiplex PCR, and TCRdb kept only the in-frame ones, dropping some. This sample has fewer than 65,000 clones; about 89% occur once, and the top ten carry about 4.4%. Regarding this clone: Its antigen is as yet unknown.

CDR1 is SGDLS, CDR2 YYNGEE, per germline. The CDR3 contains 17 residues. Trimming removed 4 bases at V and 5 bases at J, with 25 bases between. This sequence originates from an adult with an advanced solid tumor such as melanoma, head and neck, liver or kidney cancer. The chain joins TRBV9 to TRBJ2-7, with TRBD2 as a possible D gene (6 bases). The sample was CD4+ or CD8+ T cells sorted from blood, taken in a trial of the OX40 agonist ivuxolimab. CDR3 residues: CASSPRAPLAREDEQYF. The CDR3 region has the DNA TGTGCCAGCAGCCCCCGGGCCCCTTTGGCGCGGGAAGACGAGCAGTACTTC.